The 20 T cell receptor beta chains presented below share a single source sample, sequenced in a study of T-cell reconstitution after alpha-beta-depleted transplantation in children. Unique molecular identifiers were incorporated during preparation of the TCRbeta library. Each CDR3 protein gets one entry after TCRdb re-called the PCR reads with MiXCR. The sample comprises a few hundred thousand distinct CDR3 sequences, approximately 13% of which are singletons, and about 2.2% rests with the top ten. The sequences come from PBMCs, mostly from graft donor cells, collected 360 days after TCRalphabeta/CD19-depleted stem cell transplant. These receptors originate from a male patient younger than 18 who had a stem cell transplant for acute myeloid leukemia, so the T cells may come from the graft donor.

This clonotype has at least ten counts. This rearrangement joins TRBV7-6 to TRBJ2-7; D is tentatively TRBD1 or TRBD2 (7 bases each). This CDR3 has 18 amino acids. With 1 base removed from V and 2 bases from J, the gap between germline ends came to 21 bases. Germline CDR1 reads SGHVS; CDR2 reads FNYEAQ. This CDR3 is CASSLVQGTTLATYEQYF. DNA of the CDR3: TGTGCCAGCAGCTTAGTACAGGGGACTACTCTAGCGACCTACGAGCAGTACTTC.

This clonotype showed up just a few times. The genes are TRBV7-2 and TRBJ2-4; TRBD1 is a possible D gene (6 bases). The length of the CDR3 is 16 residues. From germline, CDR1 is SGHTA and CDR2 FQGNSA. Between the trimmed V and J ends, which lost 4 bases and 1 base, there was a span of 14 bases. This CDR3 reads CASSSDLTGAKNIQYF. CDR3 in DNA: TGTGCCAGCAGCTCAGATTTAACAGGGGCCAAAAACATTCAGTACTTC.

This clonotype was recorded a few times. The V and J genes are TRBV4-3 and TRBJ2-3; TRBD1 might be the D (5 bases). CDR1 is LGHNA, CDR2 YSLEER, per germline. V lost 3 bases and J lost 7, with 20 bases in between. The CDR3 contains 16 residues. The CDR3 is CASSHRIDRSTYTQYF. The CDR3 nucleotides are TGCGCCAGCAGCCATCGGATAGACAGAAGCACGTATACGCAGTATTTT.

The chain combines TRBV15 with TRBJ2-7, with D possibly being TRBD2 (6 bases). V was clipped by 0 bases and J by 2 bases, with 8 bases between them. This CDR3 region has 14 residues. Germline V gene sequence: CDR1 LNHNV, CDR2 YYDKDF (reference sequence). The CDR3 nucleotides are TGTGCCACCAGCAGAGAGGGGGGAGCCTACGAGCAGTACTTC. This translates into CATSREGGAYEQYF.

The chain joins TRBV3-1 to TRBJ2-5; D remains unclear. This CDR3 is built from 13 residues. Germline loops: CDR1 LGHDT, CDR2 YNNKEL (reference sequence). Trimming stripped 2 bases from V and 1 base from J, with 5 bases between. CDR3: CASSQNVQETQYF. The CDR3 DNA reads TGTGCCAGCAGCCAAAACGTCCAAGAGACCCAGTACTTC.

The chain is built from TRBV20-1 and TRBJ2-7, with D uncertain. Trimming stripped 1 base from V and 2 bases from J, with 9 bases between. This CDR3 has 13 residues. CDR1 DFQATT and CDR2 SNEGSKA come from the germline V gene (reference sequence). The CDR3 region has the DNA TGCAGTGCTAGAGGGGGTAGGACCTACGAGCAGTACTTC. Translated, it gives CSARGGRTYEQYF.

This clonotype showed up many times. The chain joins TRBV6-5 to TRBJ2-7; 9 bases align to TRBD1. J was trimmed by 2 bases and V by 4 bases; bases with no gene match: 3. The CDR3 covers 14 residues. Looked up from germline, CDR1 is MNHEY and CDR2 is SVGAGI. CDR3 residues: CASSSDRGPYEQYF. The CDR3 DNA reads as TGTGCCAGCAGTTCGGACAGGGGACCCTACGAGCAGTACTTC.

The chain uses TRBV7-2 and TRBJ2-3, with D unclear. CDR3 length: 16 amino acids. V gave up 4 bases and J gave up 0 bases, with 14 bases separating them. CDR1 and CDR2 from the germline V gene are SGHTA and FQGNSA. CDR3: CASSSISRKSTDTQYF. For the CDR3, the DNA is TGTGCCAGCAGCTCAATTTCGCGGAAAAGCACAGATACGCAGTATTTT. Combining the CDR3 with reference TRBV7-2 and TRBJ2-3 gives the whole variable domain GAGVSQSPSNKVTEKGKDVELRCDPISGHTALYWYRQSLGQGLEFLIYFQGNSAPDKSGLPSDRFSAERTGGSVSTLTIQRTQQEDSAVYLCASSSISRKSTDTQYFGPGTRLTVL.

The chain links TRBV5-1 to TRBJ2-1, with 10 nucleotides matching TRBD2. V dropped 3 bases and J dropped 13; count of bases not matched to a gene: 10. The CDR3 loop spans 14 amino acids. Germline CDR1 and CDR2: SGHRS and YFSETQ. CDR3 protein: CASSSGLAVIVQFF. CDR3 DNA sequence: TGCGCCAGCAGCTCCGGACTAGCGGTAATTGTACAGTTCTTC.

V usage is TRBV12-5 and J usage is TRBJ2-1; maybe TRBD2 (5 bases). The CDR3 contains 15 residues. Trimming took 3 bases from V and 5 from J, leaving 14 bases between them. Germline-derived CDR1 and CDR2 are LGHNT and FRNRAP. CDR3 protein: CASGFGNYWDNEQFF. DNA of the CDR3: TGTGCTAGTGGTTTCGGGAATTACTGGGACAATGAGCAGTTCTTC.

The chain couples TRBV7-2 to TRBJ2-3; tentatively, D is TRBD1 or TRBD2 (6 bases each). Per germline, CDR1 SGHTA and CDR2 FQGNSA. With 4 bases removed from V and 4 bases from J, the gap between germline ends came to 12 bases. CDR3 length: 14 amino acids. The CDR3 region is CASSSGGRADTQYF. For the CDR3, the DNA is TGTGCCAGCAGCTCTGGGGGGCGGGCAGATACGCAGTATTTT. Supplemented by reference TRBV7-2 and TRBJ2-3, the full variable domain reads GAGVSQSPSNKVTEKGKDVELRCDPISGHTALYWYRQSLGQGLEFLIYFQGNSAPDKSGLPSDRFSAERTGGSVSTLTIQRTQQEDSAVYLCASSSGGRADTQYFGPGTRLTVL.

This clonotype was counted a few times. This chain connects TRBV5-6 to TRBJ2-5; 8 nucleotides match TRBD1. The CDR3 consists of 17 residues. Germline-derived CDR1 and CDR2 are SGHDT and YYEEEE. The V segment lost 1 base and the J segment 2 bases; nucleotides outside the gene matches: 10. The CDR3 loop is CASSLRAGGAGQETQYF. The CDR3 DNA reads TGTGCCAGCAGCTTGAGAGCAGGGGGCGCAGGGCAAGAGACCCAGTACTTC.

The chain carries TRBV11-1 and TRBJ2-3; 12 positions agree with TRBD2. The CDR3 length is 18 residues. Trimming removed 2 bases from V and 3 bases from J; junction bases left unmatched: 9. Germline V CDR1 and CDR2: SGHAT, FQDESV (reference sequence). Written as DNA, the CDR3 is TGTGCCAGCAGCTTACTAGCGGGAGGGCCGATGGGTACAGATACGCAGTATTTT. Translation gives CASSLLAGGPMGTDTQYF. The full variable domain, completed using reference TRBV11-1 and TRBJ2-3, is EAEVAQSPRYKITEKSQAVAFWCDPISGHATLYWYRQILGQGPELLVQFQDESVVDDSQLPKDRFSAERLKGVDSTLKIQPAELGDSAMYLCASSLLAGGPMGTDTQYFGPGTRLTVL.

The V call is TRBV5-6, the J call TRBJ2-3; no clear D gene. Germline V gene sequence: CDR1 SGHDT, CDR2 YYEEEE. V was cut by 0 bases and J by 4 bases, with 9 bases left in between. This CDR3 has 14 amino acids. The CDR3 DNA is TGTGCCAGCAGCTTGGGTAGGCTGGCAGATACGCAGTATTTT. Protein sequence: CASSLGRLADTQYF.

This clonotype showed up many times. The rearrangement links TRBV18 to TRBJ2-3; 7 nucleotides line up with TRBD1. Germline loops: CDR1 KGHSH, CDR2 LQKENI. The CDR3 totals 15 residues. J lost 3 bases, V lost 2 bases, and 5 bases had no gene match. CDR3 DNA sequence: TGTGCCAGCTCACCAAATTTACAGGGGACAGATACGCAGTATTTT. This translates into CASSPNLQGTDTQYF.

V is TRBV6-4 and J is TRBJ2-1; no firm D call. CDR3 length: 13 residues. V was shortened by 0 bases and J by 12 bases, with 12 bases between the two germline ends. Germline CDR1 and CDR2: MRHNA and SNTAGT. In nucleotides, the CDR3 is TGTGCCAGCAGTGACTCGGAGTCTAGGGTGCAGTTCTTC. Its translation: CASSDSESRVQFF.

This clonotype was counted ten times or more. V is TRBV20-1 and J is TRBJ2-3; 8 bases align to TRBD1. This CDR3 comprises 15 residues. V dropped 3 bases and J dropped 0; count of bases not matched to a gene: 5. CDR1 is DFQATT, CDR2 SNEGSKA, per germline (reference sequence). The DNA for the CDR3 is TGCAGTGCTAGCCAGGGACAGGTCAGCACAGATACGCAGTATTTT. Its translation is CSASQGQVSTDTQYF.

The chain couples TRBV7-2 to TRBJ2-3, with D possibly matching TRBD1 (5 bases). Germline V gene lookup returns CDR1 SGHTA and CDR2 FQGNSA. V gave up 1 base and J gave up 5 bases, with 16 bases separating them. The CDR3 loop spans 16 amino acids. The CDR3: CASSLEGARTRDTQYF. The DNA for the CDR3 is TGTGCCAGCAGCTTAGAAGGGGCGCGAACGCGAGATACGCAGTATTTT.

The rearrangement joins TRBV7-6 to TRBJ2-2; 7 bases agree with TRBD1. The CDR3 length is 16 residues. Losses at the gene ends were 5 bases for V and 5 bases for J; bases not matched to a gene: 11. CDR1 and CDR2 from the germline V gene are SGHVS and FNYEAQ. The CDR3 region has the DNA TGTGCCAGCAGCCCTGACAGGGTTATGAGGACCGGGGAGCTGTTTTTT. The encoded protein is CASSPDRVMRTGELFF. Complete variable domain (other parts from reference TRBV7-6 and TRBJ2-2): GAGVSQSPRYKVTKRGQDVALRCDPISGHVSLYWYRQALGQGPEFLTYFNYEAQQDKSGLPNDRFSAERPEGSISTLTIQRTEQRDSAMYRCASSPDRVMRTGELFFGEGSRLTVL.

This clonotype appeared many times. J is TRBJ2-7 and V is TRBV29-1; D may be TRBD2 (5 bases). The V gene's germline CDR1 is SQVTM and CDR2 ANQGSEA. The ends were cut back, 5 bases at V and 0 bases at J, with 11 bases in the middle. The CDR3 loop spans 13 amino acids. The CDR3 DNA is TGCAGCGTTTTTAATAGCGTCTCCTACGAGCAGTACTTC. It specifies CSVFNSVSYEQYF.